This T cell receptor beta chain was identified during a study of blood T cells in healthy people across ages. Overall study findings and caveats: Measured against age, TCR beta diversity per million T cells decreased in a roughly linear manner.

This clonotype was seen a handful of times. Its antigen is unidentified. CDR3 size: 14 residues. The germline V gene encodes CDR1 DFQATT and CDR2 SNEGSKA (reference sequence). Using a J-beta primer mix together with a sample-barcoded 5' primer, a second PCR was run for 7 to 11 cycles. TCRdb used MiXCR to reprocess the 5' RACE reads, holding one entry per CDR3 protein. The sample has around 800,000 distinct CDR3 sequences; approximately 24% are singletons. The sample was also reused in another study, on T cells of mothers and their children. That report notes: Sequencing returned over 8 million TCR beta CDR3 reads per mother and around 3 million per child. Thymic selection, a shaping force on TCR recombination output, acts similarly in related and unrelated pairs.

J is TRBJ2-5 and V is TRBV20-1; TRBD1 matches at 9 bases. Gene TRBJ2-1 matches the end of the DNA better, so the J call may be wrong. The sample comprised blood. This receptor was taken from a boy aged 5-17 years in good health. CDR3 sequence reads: CSASTGTGLDEQFF. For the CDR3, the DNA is TGCAGTGCTAGTACCGGGACAGGGCTTGATGAGCAGTTCTTC.